This T cell receptor (beta chain) was recorded in a study of blood T cell repertoires in COVID-19. About the study: Researchers got acute and convalescent COVID-19 samples from the United States, Italy and Spain. PBMCs, B-cell-depleted T cells, or T cells provided the cDNA or gDNA that made up the material.

Trimming took 5 bases from V and 12 from J; bases not matched to a gene: 9. Germline lookup yields CDR1 SGHTA and CDR2 FQGNSA. The CDR3 length is 12 residues. This clone was detected only once. Seattle patients were enrolled while actively infected and followed longitudinally. Original handling: Nucleated cell counts were estimated from reference gene primer amplification. This table comes from immunoSEQ multiplex PCR, and its TCRdb copy is limited to in-frame clones, with some not included. V, J and clone size reflect that table, while D and trimming were determined from the DNA. The sample has 150,000 to 200,000 clones; around 92% are singletons.

The sample was peripheral blood. This sequence originates from a man aged 30 to 45 with COVID-19, enrolled during active disease. The chain employs TRBV7-2 and TRBJ2-7; TRBD1 matches at 8 bases. The CDR3, as DNA: TGTGCCAGCAGCCTTACGCGGGGACAGGCGTACTTC. Translation: CASSLTRGQAYF.